The 18 T cell receptor beta chains in this list originate from one sample, sequenced in a study of blood T cells in healthy people across ages. A second 7 to 11 cycle PCR used barcoded and J-beta primers. MiXCR, applied by TCRdb to the 5' RACE reads, yields one record per CDR3 protein. The sample has 850,000 to 1,000,000 distinct CDR3 sequences; around 54% are singletons. The sample was blood. These receptor sequences come from a woman aged 55-70 years in good health.

A single count supports this clonotype. V gene TRBV28 combines with J gene TRBJ2-1; D remains ambiguous. Between the trimmed V and J ends, which lost 5 bases and 3 bases, there was a span of 14 bases. CDR3 length equals 15 residues. The germline CDR1 and CDR2 sequences are MDHEN and SYDVKM. As DNA, the CDR3 is TGTGCCAGCAGTCCCCTTTCGTTCCGCTACAATGAGCAGTTCTTC. This gives the protein CASSPLSFRYNEQFF.

The chain is built from TRBV18 and TRBJ2-3; 11 bases line up with TRBD2. V shed 3 bases, J shed 1 base, and the junction held 9 bases outside the gene matches. Germline-derived CDR1 and CDR2 are KGHSH and LQKENI. The CDR3 runs 18 residues. CDR3 bases: TGTGCCAGCTCACCGCCGGAACTAGCGGGAGTGGGCACAGATACGCAGTATTTT. It specifies CASSPPELAGVGTDTQYF.

This clonotype has only a few counts. The chain couples TRBV4-2 to TRBJ2-3; the match to TRBD2 covers 10 bases. Germline V CDR1 and CDR2: LGHNA, YNFKEQ. CDR3 size: 18 residues. The junction had 11 bases not matched to a gene; V was cut back by 2 bases and J by 3 bases. In DNA form, the CDR3 reads TGTGCCAGCAGCCAAACCCTTGTCCTAGCGGGAGCAACAGATACGCAGTATTTT. Translation: CASSQTLVLAGATDTQYF.

V and J are TRBV27 and TRBJ2-1; D gene ambiguous. Trimming removed 9 bases at V and 0 bases at J, with 12 bases between. CDR1 and CDR2 (germline): MNHEY, SMNVEV (reference sequence). This CDR3 is built from 14 residues. Here the CDR3 DNA reads TGTGCCAGTAAGGGTGTTAGCTCCTACAATGAGCAGTTCTTC. Its translation is CASKGVSSYNEQFF.

This clonotype occurred a few times. The chain carries TRBV3-1 and TRBJ2-7; D is undetermined. Trimming removed 1 base at V and 4 bases at J, with 11 bases between. The germline gives CDR1 LGHDT, CDR2 YNNKEL (reference sequence). This CDR3 spans 14 amino acids. The CDR3: CASSQVTYGYEQYF. CDR3 nucleotides: TGTGCCAGCAGCCAAGTTACCTACGGGTACGAGCAGTACTTC.

This clonotype showed up just once. The rearrangement links TRBV5-6 to TRBJ2-1; the match to TRBD2 covers 9 bases. Germline trimming cut 1 base from V and 2 bases from J; bases unmatched to any gene: 7. The CDR3 has 17 amino acids. The germline CDR1 and CDR2 sequences are SGHDT and YYEEEE. The CDR3 spells CASSLYTSGYTYNEQFF. The CDR3 nucleotides are TGTGCCAGCAGCTTGTACACTAGCGGGTACACCTACAATGAGCAGTTCTTC.

In DNA form, the CDR3 reads TGTGCCAGCAGTATAGACGATAACACCGGGGAGCTGTTTTTT. Its protein product is CASSIDDNTGELFF. The J gene is TRBJ2-2, the V gene TRBV6-5; D not resolved. Trimming removed 5 bases at V and 2 bases at J, with 9 bases between. The CDR3 runs 14 residues. Germline V lookup: CDR1 MNHEY, CDR2 SVGAGI.

The chain couples TRBV18 to TRBJ2-1, with D tentatively TRBD1 or TRBD2 (5 bases each). Trimming pared 10 bases from V and 0 bases from J, leaving 19 bases between. Looked up from germline, CDR1 is KGHSH and CDR2 is LQKENI. This CDR3 spans 16 amino acids. The CDR3 spells CANSTGHLSSYNEQFF. The CDR3 nucleotides read TGTGCCAACTCTACGGGGCACTTAAGCTCCTACAATGAGCAGTTCTTC.

The gene calls are TRBV7-2 and TRBJ2-5; tentatively, D is TRBD2 (5 bases). This CDR3 contains 16 residues. Trimming took 3 bases from V and 0 from J, leaving 14 bases between them. Looked up from germline, CDR1 is SGHTA and CDR2 is FQGNSA. The CDR3 nucleotides are TGTGCCAGCAGCTTTGGACTTCTACCGTACCAAGAGACCCAGTACTTC. Encoded protein: CASSFGLLPYQETQYF.

The chain employs TRBV2 and TRBJ2-1; D call uncertain. The germline V and J ends were trimmed by 6 bases and 5 bases, with 5 bases remaining between them. This CDR3 comprises 11 residues. CDR1 and CDR2 from the germline V gene are SNHLY and FYNNEI. In DNA form, the CDR3 reads TGTGCCAGCAGATACCACAATGAGCAGTTCTTC. Residues: CASRYHNEQFF.

The chain employs TRBV20-1 and TRBJ2-1; 9 bases agree with TRBD1. Germline CDR1 DFQATT, CDR2 SNEGSKA (reference sequence). V was pared by 5 bases and J by 10 bases, with 9 bases of the junction left unmatched. The CDR3 consists of 13 residues. In DNA form, the CDR3 reads TGCAGTGCTGGGGGACAGGGAAGGGGGGAGCAGTTCTTC. The encoded protein is CSAGGQGRGEQFF.

The rearrangement joins TRBV25-1 to TRBJ1-4; a weak D match, TRBD1 (5 bases). The length of the CDR3 is 14 residues. V lost 3 bases, J lost 6 bases, and 11 bases lay in between. CDR1 and CDR2 (germline): MGHDK, SYGVNS. CDR3 nucleotides: TGTGCCAGCAGTGACTTTTCAGGGTATGAAAAACTGTTTTTT. As protein: CASSDFSGYEKLFF. Using reference TRBV25-1 and TRBJ1-4 for the parts outside the CDR3, the full variable domain is EADIYQTPRYLVIGTGKKITLECSQTMGHDKMYWYQQDPGMELHLIHYSYGVNSTEKGDLSSESTVSRIRTEHFPLTLESARPSHTSQYLCASSDFSGYEKLFFGSGTQLSVL.

The sample holds one count of this clonotype. Here the CDR3 reads CSALEGERGTSYEQYF. The CDR3 DNA follows: TGCAGTGCCCTCGAAGGGGAGCGGGGGACCTCCTACGAGCAGTACTTC. This chain links TRBV20-1 with TRBJ2-7, with 8 positions matching TRBD2. Looked up from germline, CDR1 is DFQATT and CDR2 is SNEGSKA (reference sequence). V shed 6 bases, J shed 0 bases, and the junction held 13 bases outside the gene matches. The CDR3 extends over 16 amino acids.

This clonotype was observed a few times. J is TRBJ2-7 and V is TRBV5-1; 7 bases match TRBD1. V lost 1 base, J lost 5 bases, and 9 bases stayed unmatched. The CDR3 extends over 15 amino acids. Per germline, CDR1 SGHRS and CDR2 YFSETQ. CDR3 nucleotides: TGCGCCAGCAGCTTGTCCCCAGGGGGTGGGAACGAGCAGTACTTC. Protein: CASSLSPGGGNEQYF.

The V gene is TRBV9, the J gene TRBJ2-7; D not resolved. The V gene's germline CDR1 is SGDLS and CDR2 YYNGEE. This CDR3 contains 15 residues. V lost 2 bases to trimming and J lost 0 bases, with 12 bases between them. The CDR3 loop reads CASSVGSRSSYEQYF. CDR3 nucleotide sequence: TGTGCCAGCAGCGTTGGAAGTAGGTCCTCCTACGAGCAGTACTTC.

The chain links TRBV28 to TRBJ2-3, with D perhaps TRBD1 or TRBD2 (5 bases each). This CDR3 has 15 residues. Trimming took off 7 bases at V and 2 bases at J, with 16 bases between the two ends. Germline V lookup: CDR1 MDHEN, CDR2 SYDVKM. CDR3 in amino acids: CASTQRTGLTDTQYF. The CDR3 DNA sequence: TGTGCCAGCACCCAAAGGACGGGGCTCACAGATACGCAGTATTTT.

This clonotype has a handful of counts. The chain links TRBV6-2 or TRBV6-3 to TRBJ2-7, with a weak D call TRBD2 (6 bases). The CDR3 covers 13 residues. The germline V and J ends were trimmed by 4 bases and 2 bases, with 9 bases remaining between them. Germline V gene lookup returns CDR1 MNHEY and CDR2 SVGEGT. The CDR3 DNA sequence: TGTGCCAGCAGTTTGATAGCGGCCTACGAGCAGTACTTC. Its translation: CASSLIAAYEQYF.

This rearrangement joins TRBV3-1 to TRBJ2-1, with D unclear. V was clipped by 1 base and J by 2 bases, with 9 bases between them. Germline V gene data show CDR1 as LGHDT and CDR2 as YNNKEL (reference sequence). The CDR3 is 15 amino acids. The CDR3 DNA reads as TGTGCCAGCAGCCAAGGAGACATAACCTACAATGAGCAGTTCTTC. This encodes CASSQGDITYNEQFF.